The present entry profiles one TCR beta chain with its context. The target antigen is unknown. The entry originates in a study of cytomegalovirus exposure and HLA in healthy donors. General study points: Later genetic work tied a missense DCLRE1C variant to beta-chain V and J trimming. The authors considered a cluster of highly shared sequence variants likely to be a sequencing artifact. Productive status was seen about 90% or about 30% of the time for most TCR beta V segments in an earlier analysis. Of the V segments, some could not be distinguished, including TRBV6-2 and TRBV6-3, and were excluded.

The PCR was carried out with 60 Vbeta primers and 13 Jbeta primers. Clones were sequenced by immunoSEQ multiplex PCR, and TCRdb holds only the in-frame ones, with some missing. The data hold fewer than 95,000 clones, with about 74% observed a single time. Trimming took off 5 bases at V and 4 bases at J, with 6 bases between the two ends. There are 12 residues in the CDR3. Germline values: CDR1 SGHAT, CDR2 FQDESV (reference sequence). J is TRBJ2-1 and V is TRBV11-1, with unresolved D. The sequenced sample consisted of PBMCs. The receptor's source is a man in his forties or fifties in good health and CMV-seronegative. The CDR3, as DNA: TGTGCCAGCAGCCCTGAGTACAATGAGCAGTTCTTC. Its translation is CASSPEYNEQFF.